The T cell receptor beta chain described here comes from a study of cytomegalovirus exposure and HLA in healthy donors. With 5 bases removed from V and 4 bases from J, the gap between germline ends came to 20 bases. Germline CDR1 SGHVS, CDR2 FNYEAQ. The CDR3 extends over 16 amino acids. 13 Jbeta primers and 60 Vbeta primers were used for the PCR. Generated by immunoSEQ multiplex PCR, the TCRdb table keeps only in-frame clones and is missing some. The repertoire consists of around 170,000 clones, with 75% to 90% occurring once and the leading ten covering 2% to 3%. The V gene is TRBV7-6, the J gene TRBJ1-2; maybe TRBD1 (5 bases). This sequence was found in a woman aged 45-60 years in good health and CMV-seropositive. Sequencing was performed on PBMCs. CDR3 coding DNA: TGTGCCAGCAGCGGAGGGGCCGCCGGGACCGGCTATGGCTACACCTTC. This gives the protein CASSGGAAGTGYGYTF.